The 15 T cell receptor beta chains given below trace back to one sample, sequenced in a study of Graves' ophthalmopathy and Graves' hyperthyroidism. Amplified TCR beta CDR3 regions were obtained using RNA transcripts as template. Amplification began with first-round RT-PCR using HTBI primers, then second-round multiplex PCR was performed. One entry per CDR3 protein results from TCRdb running MiXCR on the multiplex PCR reads. The sample has about 400,000 distinct CDR3 sequences, about 17% seen once. The sample taken for sequencing was peripheral blood. These receptors originate from a woman aged 18-35 years with Graves' ophthalmopathy.

This clonotype was seen repeatedly, ten times or more. Because it lacks the conserved phenylalanine or tryptophan at the end, this CDR3 is likely a read error. This rearrangement joins TRBV18 to TRBJ2-7; D uncertain. Per the germline V gene, CDR1 is KGHSH and CDR2 is LQKENI. This CDR3 is 15 amino acids long. The V and J ends lost 0 bases and 0 bases respectively, with 9 bases between them. The CDR3 bases are TGTGCCAGCTCACCACCGCTAGTACCCTCCTACGAGCAGTACCTC. Residues: CASSPPLVPSYEQYL.

This clonotype was detected ten times or more. The genes are TRBV28 and TRBJ2-7, with TRBD1 matching over 7 bases. Germline loops: CDR1 MDHEN, CDR2 SYDVKM. This CDR3 has 15 amino acids. V lost 6 bases and J lost 6; bases outside the gene matches: 14. The CDR3 DNA follows: TGTGCCAGCAGCCCCATCGACAGGGAGATCGGCGAGCAGTACTTC. Translation gives CASSPIDREIGEQYF. Complete variable domain (other parts from reference TRBV28 and TRBJ2-7): DVKVTQSSRYLVKRTGEKVFLECVQDMDHENMFWYRQDPGLGLRLIYFSYDVKMKEKGDIPEGYSVSREKKERFSLILESASTNQTSMYLCASSPIDREIGEQYFGPGTRLTVT.

The V and J genes are TRBV7-2 and TRBJ2-7; D gene ambiguous. V lost 6 bases to trimming and J lost 6 bases, with 21 bases between them. The CDR3 consists of 15 residues. Germline V CDR1 and CDR2: SGHTA, FQGNSA. DNA for the CDR3: TGTGCCAGCAGTGAAGCACCCGGCAAGAAATTCGAGCAGTACTTC. It specifies CASSEAPGKKFEQYF.

The chain employs TRBV7-2 and TRBJ2-5, with 9 bases fitting TRBD2. The junction had 13 bases not matched to a gene; V was cut back by 0 bases and J by 2 bases. The CDR3 consists of 19 residues. From germline, CDR1 is SGHTA and CDR2 FQGNSA. As DNA, the CDR3 is TGTGCCAGCAGCTTAGCGGCGGGGGCAGCGGGAGGTGGGCAAGAGACCCAGTACTTC. Its protein is CASSLAAGAAGGGQETQYF.

This clonotype was observed a few times. The chain has TRBV2 and TRBJ2-7; D possibly corresponds to TRBD2 (6 bases). CDR3 length equals 10 residues. V lost 9 bases to trimming and J lost 10 bases, with 13 bases between them. Germline V lookup: CDR1 SNHLY, CDR2 FYNNEI. The CDR3, as DNA: TGTGCCAGTGGGACTCTTAGACAGTACTTC. Translation gives CASGTLRQYF.

This chain uses TRBV18 with TRBJ1-6; TRBD1 matches 10 bases. Looked up from germline, CDR1 is KGHSH and CDR2 is LQKENI. The CDR3 has 17 residues. With V trimmed by 4 bases and J by 8 bases, 11 bases remained unmatched. In DNA form, the CDR3 reads TGTGCCAGCTCACTCATGTCCCCCGGGACAGGGGATTCACCCCTCCACTTT. Residues: CASSLMSPGTGDSPLHF.

There are many counts of this clonotype. The chain is built from TRBV7-9 and TRBJ1-3, with 8 positions matching TRBD1. V trimming: 6 bases; J trimming: 4 bases; junction bases outside the gene matches: 8. The CDR3 is made up of 15 amino acids. CDR1 is SEHNR, CDR2 FQNEAQ, per germline (reference sequence). The CDR3 here is CASRYQGARGNTIYF. The DNA of the CDR3 is TGTGCCAGCAGGTATCAGGGGGCGCGAGGAAACACCATATATTTT. Complete variable domain (other parts from reference TRBV7-9 and TRBJ1-3): DTGVSQNPRHKITKRGQNVTFRCDPISEHNRLYWYRQTLGQGPEFLTYFQNEAQLEKSRLLSDRFSAERPKGSFSTLEIQRTEQGDSAMYLCASRYQGARGNTIYFGEGSWLTVV.

This clonotype was picked up many times. CDR3 nucleotide sequence: TGTGCCAGCAGCCATGCCGACAGAGATGGCTACACCTTC. Encoded protein: CASSHADRDGYTF. The chain links TRBV14 to TRBJ1-2, with D possibly matching TRBD1 (5 bases). From germline, CDR1 is SGHDN and CDR2 FVKESK. The CDR3 is made up of 13 amino acids. Trimming took 3 bases from V and 6 from J, leaving 11 bases between them.

This clonotype was seen at least ten times. The chain is built from TRBV9 and TRBJ1-2; tentative D call: TRBD1 (5 bases). In germline, CDR1 is SGDLS, CDR2 YYNGEE. The CDR3 length is 16 residues. Trimming cost V 4 bases and J 8 bases, with 24 bases left between them. The CDR3 sequence: CASSSSKEMRGPGYTF. CDR3 sequence (DNA): TGTGCCAGCAGCTCTTCAAAGGAGATGCGGGGACCAGGCTACACCTTC.

This clonotype has a count of ten or more. This chain connects TRBV10-1 to TRBJ1-5, with 10 positions matching TRBD1. Germline CDR1 is WNHNN and CDR2 is SYGVQD (reference sequence). The CDR3 spans 17 residues. V lost 4 bases, J lost 9 bases, and 15 bases stayed unmatched. CDR3 in DNA: TGCGCCAGCAGTGGGGCTCGGACAGGGGGTCGACACGCGCCCCAGCATTTT. This translates into CASSGARTGGRHAPQHF.

V usage is TRBV24-1 and J usage is TRBJ2-7; D is unresolved. The germline V gene has CDR1 KGHDR and CDR2 SFDVKD. CDR3 size: 12 residues. V shed 3 bases and J shed 13 bases, with 15 bases lying between them. CDR3 in amino acids: CATSDPRTDLYF. The CDR3 nucleotides read TGTGCCACCAGTGATCCCCGGACGGATTTATACTTC.

This sequence joins TRBV30 and TRBJ1-2; a possible D gene is TRBD1 (6 bases). The CDR3 is made up of 14 amino acids. CDR1 and CDR2 from the germline V gene are GTSNPN and SVGIG (reference sequence). Trimming took 0 bases from V and 6 from J, leaving 14 bases between them. The CDR3 spells CAWSVRRTAHGYTF. CDR3 sequence (DNA): TGTGCCTGGAGTGTAAGAAGGACAGCCCATGGCTACACCTTC.

This clonotype was observed at least ten times. A read error may be the cause here, since a much bigger clone is one base away. The genes are TRBV6-1 and TRBJ2-7; perhaps TRBD1 as D (5 bases). Germline CDR1 is MNHNS and CDR2 is SASEGT. Trimming took off 5 bases at V and 1 base at J, with 12 bases between the two ends. This CDR3 region has 14 residues. The CDR3 here is CASSRRAGSYEQYF. The CDR3 nucleotides read TGTGCCAGCAGTCGTCGGGCAGGGTCCTACGAGCAGTACTTC.

This clonotype was observed at least ten times. The chain's CDR3 is CASSLFGGGNQPQHF. The CDR3, as DNA: TGTGCCAGCAGTTTGTTTGGGGGTGGCAATCAGCCCCAGCATTTT. The chain couples TRBV27 to TRBJ1-5; tentatively, D is TRBD1 (5 bases). The CDR3 has 15 amino acids. With 3 bases removed from V and 2 bases from J, the gap between germline ends came to 11 bases. The germline CDR1 and CDR2 sequences are MNHEY and SMNVEV (reference sequence).

This clonotype was seen repeatedly, ten times or more. The V gene is TRBV11-2, the J gene TRBJ2-2; possible D gene TRBD2, 5 bases. Per the germline V gene, CDR1 is SGHAT and CDR2 is FQNNGV. This CDR3 contains 16 residues. Trimming removed 0 bases at V and 0 bases at J, with 8 bases between. CDR3 in DNA: TGTGCCAGCAGCTTAGATCGGGGAGCGAACACCGGGGAGCTGTTTTTT. Protein sequence: CASSLDRGANTGELFF.